This TCR beta chain is drawn from a study of T cell changes during pregnancy in multiple sclerosis. CDR3 length equals 16 residues. CDR1 is SGHNT and CDR2 is YYREEE in the germline V gene (reference sequence). V shed 0 bases, J shed 7 bases, and the junction held 6 bases outside the gene matches. Produced via immunoSEQ multiplex PCR; TCRdb's table is partial and in-frame only. The data contain 45,000 to 60,000 clones, about 90% of them singletons. The receptor comes from a female donor with multiple sclerosis, enrolled in a pregnancy study. The sample here was peripheral blood, taken in the first trimester of pregnancy. The rearrangement links TRBV5-4 to TRBJ2-1, with 11 bases identical to TRBD2. In DNA, the CDR3 is TGTGCCAGCAGCTTGGGTAGCGGGGGGGCAGGGAATGAGCAGTTCTTC. This translates into CASSLGSGGAGNEQFF.